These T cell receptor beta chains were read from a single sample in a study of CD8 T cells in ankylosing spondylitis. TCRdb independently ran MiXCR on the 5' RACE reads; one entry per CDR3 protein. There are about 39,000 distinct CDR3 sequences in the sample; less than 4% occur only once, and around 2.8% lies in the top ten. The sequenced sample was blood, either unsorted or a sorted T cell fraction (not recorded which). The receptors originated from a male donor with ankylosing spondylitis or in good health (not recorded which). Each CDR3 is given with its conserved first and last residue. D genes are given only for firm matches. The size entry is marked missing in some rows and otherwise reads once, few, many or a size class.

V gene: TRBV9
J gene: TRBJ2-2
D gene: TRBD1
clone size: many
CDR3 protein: CASSFRDRPNTGELFF
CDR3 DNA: TGTGCCAGCAGCTTCCGGGACAGGCCCAACACCGGGGAGCTGTTTTTT

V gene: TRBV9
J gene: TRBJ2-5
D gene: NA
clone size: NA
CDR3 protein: CASSVASQEGGTQYF
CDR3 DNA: TGTGCCAGCAGCGTAGCGTCCCAGGAAGGGGGGACCCAGTACTTC

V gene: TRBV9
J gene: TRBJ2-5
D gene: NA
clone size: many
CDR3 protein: CASSVDPDQETQYF
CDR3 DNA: TGTGCCAGCAGCGTAGACCCGGACCAAGAGACCCAGTACTTC

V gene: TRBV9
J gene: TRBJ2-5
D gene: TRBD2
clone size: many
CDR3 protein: CASSVAGGGFETQYF
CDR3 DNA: TGTGCCAGCAGCGTAGCGGGAGGGGGTTTCGAGACCCAGTACTTC

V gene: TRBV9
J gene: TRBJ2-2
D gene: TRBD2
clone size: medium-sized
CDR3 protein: CASSQGLAGGFGELFF
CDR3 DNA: TGTGCCAGCAGCCAAGGACTAGCGGGAGGGTTCGGGGAGCTGTTTTTT

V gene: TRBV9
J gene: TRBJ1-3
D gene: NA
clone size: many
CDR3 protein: CASSVAQADTIYF
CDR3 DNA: TGTGCCAGCAGCGTAGCGCAGGCGGACACCATATATTTT

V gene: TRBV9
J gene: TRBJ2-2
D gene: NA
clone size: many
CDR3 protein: CASSVVAGNTGELFF
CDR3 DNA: TGTGCCAGCAGCGTAGTAGCAGGGAACACCGGGGAGCTGTTTTTT

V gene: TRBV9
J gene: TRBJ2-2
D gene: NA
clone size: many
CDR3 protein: CASSRTSANTGELFF
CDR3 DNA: TGTGCCAGCAGCAGGACTTCCGCGAACACCGGGGAGCTGTTTTTT

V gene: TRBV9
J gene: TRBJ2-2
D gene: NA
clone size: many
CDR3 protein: CASSGSGLTTGELFF
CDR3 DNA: TGTGCCAGCAGCGGGTCCGGGCTGACCACCGGGGAGCTGTTTTTT

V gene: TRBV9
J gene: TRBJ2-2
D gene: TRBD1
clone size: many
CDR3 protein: CASSVVSTGGTGELFF
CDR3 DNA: TGTGCCAGCAGCGTAGTTTCGACAGGGGGCACCGGGGAGCTGTTTTTT

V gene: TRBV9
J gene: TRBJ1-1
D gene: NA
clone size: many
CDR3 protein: CASSPTTQNTEAFF
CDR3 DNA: TGTGCCAGCAGCCCGACGACACAGAACACTGAAGCTTTCTTT

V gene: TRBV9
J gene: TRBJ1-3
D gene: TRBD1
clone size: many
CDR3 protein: CASSVGSTGNGNTIYF
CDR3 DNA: TGTGCCAGCAGCGTTGGGTCGACAGGGAATGGAAACACCATATATTTT

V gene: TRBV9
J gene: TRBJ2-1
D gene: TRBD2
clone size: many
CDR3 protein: CASSQQGGPYNEQFF
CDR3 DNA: TGTGCCAGCAGCCAGCAGGGAGGGCCCTACAATGAGCAGTTCTTC

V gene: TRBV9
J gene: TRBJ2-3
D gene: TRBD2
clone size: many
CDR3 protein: CASSVGASGNTDTQYF
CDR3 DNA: TGTGCCAGCAGCGTAGGTGCTAGCGGAAACACAGATACGCAGTATTTT

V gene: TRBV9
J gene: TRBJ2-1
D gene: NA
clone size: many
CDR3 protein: CASSAGTRNYNEQFF
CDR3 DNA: TGTGCCAGCAGCGCCGGGACACGAAACTACAATGAGCAGTTCTTC

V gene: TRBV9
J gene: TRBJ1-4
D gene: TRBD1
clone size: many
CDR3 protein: CASSGELTPGQGSEKLFF
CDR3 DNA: TGTGCCAGCAGCGGCGAACTGACCCCGGGACAGGGAAGCGAAAAACTGTTTTTT

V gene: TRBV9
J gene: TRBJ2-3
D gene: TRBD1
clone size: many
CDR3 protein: CASSVGGQYTDTQYF
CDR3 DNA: TGTGCCAGCAGCGTAGGGGGACAGTACACAGATACGCAGTATTTT

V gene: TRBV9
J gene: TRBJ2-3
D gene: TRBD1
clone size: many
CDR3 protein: CASSPRDRGQGTQYF
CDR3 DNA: TGTGCCAGCAGCCCCAGGGACAGGGGGCAAGGTACGCAGTATTTT

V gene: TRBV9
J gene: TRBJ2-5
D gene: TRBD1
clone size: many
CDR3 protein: CASSVGQGWETQYF
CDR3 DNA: TGTGCCAGCAGCGTAGGACAGGGGTGGGAGACCCAGTACTTC

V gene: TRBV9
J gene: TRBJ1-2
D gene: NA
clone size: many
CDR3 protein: CASSVAIGTGYGYTF
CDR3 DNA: TGTGCCAGCAGCGTAGCTATCGGGACCGGGTATGGCTACACCTTC

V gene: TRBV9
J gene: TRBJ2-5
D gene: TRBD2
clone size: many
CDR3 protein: CASSPRGGPGLETQYF
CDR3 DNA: TGTGCCAGCAGCCCTCGGGGGGGCCCAGGTTTAGAGACCCAGTACTTC

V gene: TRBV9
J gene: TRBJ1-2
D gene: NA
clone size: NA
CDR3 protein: CASSDYSRGYYTF
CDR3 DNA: TGTGCCAGCAGCGATTACTCCAGGGGTTACTACACCTTC

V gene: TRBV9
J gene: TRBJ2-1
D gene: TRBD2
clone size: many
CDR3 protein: CASSVVSGRGYNEQFF
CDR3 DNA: TGTGCCAGCAGCGTAGTCAGCGGGAGAGGCTACAATGAGCAGTTCTTC

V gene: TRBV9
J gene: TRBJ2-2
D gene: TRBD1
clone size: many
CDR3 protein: CASSSRQGYTGELFF
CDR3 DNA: TGTGCCAGCAGCTCAAGACAGGGATACACCGGGGAGCTGTTTTTT

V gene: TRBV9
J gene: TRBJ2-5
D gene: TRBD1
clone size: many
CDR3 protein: CASTGGVGTEETQYF
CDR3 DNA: TGTGCCAGCACCGGTGGGGTTGGGACAGAAGAGACCCAGTACTTC

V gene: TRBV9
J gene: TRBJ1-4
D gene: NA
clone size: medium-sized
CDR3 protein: CASSPQGSTNEKLFF
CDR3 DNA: TGTGCCAGCAGCCCGCAGGGGTCAACTAATGAAAAACTGTTTTTT

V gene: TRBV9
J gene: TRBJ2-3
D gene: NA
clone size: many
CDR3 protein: CASSRATLTTDTQYF
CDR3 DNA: TGTGCCAGCAGCAGAGCTACCCTCACCACAGATACGCAGTATTTT

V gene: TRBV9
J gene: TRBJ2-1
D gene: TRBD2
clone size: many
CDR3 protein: CASSSETSGRAYNEQFF
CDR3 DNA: TGTGCCAGCAGCTCAGAGACTAGCGGGAGGGCCTACAATGAGCAGTTCTTC

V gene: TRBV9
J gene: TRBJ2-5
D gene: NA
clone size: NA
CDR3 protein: CASSVDGGETQYF
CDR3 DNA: TGTGCCAGCAGCGTAGACGGGGGAGAGACCCAGTACTTC

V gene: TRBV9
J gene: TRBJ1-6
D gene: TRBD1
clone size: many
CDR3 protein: CASSEGQGLNSPLHF
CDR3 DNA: TGTGCCAGCAGCGAAGGACAGGGTTTGAATTCACCCCTCCACTTT

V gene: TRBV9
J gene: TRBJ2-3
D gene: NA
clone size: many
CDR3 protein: CASSAGGTATDTQYF
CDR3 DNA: TGTGCCAGCAGCGCGGGCGGGACGGCGACAGATACGCAGTATTTT

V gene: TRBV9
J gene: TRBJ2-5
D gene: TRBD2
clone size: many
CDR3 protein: CASNRQAGGGETQYF
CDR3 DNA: TGTGCCAGCAATCGGCAAGCGGGGGGAGGAGAGACCCAGTACTTC

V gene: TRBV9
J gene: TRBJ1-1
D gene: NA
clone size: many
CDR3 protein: CASSVAQGNTEAFF
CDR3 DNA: TGTGCCAGCAGCGTAGCGCAGGGGAACACTGAAGCTTTCTTT

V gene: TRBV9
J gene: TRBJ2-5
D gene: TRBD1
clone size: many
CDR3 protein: CASSVGGTGKETQYF
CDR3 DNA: TGTGCCAGCAGCGTAGGGGGGACAGGGAAAGAGACCCAGTACTTC

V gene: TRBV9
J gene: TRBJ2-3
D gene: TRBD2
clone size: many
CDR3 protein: CASSVDATSPDTQYF
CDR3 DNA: TGTGCCAGCAGCGTAGACGCGACTAGCCCCGATACGCAGTATTTT

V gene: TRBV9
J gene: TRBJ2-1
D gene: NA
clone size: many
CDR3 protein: CASSVGSGLYNEQFF
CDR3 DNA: TGTGCCAGCAGCGTAGGCAGCGGGCTATACAATGAGCAGTTCTTC

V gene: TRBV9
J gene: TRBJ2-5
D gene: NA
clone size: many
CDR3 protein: CASSAVARREETQYF
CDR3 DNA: TGTGCCAGCAGCGCAGTGGCTAGACGGGAAGAGACCCAGTACTTC

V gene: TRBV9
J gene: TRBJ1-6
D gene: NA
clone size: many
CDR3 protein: CASSGRTPGAPLHF
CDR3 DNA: TGTGCCAGCAGCGGTAGGACACCCGGAGCACCCCTCCACTTT

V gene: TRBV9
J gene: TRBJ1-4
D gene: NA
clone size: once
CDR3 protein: CASSVGGRQYEKLFF
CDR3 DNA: TGTGCCAGCAGCGTAGGAGGTCGACAATATGAAAAACTGTTTTTT

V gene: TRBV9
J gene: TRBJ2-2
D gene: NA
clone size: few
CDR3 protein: CASSTRSDTGELFF
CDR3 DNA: TGTGCCAGCAGCACCCGGAGCGACACCGGGGAGCTGTTTTTT

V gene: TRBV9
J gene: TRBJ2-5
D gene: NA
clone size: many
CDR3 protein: CASSVQGGQRQETQYF
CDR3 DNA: TGTGCCAGCAGCGTCCAGGGGGGACAGCGACAAGAGACCCAGTACTTC

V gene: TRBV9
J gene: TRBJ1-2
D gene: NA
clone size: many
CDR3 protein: CASSPSGNGNYGYTF
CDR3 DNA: TGTGCCAGCAGCCCTTCGGGGAACGGGAACTATGGCTACACCTTC

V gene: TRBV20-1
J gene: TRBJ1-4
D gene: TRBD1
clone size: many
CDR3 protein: CSASEGADEKLFF
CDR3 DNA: TGCAGTGCTAGTGAGGGGGCCGATGAAAAACTGTTTTTT

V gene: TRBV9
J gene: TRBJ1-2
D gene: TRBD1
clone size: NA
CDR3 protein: CASSTIAAGGGYTF
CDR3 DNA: TGTGCCAGCAGCACCATCGCGGCAGGGGGTGGCTACACCTTC

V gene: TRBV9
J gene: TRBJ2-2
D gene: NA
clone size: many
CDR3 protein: CASSPSPNTGELFF
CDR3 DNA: TGTGCCAGCAGCCCCTCCCCGAACACCGGGGAGCTGTTTTTT

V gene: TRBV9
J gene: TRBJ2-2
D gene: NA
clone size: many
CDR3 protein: CASSVGTATGELFF
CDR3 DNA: TGTGCCAGCAGCGTAGGGACAGCGACCGGGGAGCTGTTTTTT

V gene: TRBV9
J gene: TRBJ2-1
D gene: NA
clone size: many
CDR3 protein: CASSVAPRGFLSNEQFF
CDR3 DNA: TGTGCCAGCAGCGTAGCCCCCCGGGGTTTCCTATCCAATGAGCAGTTCTTC

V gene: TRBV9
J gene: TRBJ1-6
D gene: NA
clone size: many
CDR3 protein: CASSVEGINSPLHF
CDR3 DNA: TGTGCCAGCAGCGTAGAGGGCATTAATTCACCCCTCCACTTT

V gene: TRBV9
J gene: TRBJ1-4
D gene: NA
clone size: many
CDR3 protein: CASSVDQGEKLFF
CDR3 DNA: TGTGCCAGCAGCGTAGATCAGGGCGAAAAACTGTTTTTT

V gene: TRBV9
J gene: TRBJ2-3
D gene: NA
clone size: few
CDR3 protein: CASSRGVGEWTDTQYF
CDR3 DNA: TGTGCCAGCAGCAGAGGGGTCGGGGAATGGACAGATACGCAGTATTTT

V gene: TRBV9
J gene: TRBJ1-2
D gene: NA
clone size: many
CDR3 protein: CASSLGLTGQYYGYTF
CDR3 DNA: TGTGCCAGCAGCCTAGGTTTAACCGGACAGTACTATGGCTACACCTTC

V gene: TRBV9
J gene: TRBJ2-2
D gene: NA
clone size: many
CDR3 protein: CASSVIPGNTGELFF
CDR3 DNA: TGTGCCAGCAGCGTAATCCCAGGGAACACCGGGGAGCTGTTTTTT

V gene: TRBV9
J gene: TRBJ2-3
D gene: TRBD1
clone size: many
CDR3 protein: CASSVGRTGASTDTQYF
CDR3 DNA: TGTGCCAGCAGCGTAGGGCGGACAGGGGCTAGCACAGATACGCAGTATTTT

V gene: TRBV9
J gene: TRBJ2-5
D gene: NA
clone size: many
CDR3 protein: CASSSRGATLETQYF
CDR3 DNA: TGTGCCAGCAGCTCCAGGGGGGCCACGTTAGAGACCCAGTACTTC